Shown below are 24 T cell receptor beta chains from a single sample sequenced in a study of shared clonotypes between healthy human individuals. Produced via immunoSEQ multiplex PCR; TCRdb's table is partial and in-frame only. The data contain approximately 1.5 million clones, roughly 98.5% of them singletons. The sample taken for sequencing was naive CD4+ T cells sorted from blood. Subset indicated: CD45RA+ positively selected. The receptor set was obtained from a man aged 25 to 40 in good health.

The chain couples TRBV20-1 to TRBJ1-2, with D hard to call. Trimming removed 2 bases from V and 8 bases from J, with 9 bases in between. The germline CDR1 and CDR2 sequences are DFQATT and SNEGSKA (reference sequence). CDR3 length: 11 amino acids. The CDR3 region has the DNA TGCAGTGCTAGACCCACCCAAGGCTACACCTTC. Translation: CSARPTQGYTF.

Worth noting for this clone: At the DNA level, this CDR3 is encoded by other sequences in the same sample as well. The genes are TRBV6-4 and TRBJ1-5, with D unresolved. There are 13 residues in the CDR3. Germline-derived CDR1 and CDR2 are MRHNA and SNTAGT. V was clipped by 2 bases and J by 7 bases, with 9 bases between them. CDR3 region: CASSDRVGQPQHF. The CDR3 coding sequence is TGTGCCAGCAGTGACAGAGTTGGGCAGCCCCAGCATTTT.

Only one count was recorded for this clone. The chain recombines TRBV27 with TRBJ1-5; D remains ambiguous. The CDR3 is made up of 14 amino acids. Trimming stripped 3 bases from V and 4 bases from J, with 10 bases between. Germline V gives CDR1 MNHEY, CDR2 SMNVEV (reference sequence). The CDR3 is CASSLAGRNQPQHF. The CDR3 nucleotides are TGTGCCAGCAGTTTGGCAGGCCGAAATCAGCCCCAGCATTTT.

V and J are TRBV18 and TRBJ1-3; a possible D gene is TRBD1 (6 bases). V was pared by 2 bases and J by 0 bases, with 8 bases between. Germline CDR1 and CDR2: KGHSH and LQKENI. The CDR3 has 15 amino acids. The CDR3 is CASSPKQGSGNTIYF. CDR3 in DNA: TGTGCCAGCTCACCAAAACAGGGCTCTGGAAACACCATATATTTT.

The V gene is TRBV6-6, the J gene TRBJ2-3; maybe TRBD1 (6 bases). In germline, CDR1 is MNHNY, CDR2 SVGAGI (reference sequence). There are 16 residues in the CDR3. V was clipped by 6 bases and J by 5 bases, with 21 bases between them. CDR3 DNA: TGTGCCAGCAGACCCGGTATTTCACAGGGTATAGATACGCAGTATTTT. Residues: CASRPGISQGIDTQYF.

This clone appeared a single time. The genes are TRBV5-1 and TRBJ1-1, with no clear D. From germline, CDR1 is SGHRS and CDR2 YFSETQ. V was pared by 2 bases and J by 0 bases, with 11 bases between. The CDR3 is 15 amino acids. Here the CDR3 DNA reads TGCGCCAGCAGCTTTATCCCAGACGTGAACACTGAAGCTTTCTTT. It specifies CASSFIPDVNTEAFF.

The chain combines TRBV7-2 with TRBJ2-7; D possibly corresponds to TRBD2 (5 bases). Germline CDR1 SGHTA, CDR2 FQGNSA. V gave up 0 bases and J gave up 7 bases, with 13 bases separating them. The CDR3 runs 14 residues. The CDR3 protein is CASSLARGAGEQYF. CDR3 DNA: TGTGCCAGCAGCTTAGCTCGGGGAGCTGGGGAGCAGTACTTC. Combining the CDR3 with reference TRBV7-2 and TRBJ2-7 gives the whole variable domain GAGVSQSPSNKVTEKGKDVELRCDPISGHTALYWYRQSLGQGLEFLIYFQGNSAPDKSGLPSDRFSAERTGGSVSTLTIQRTQQEDSAVYLCASSLARGAGEQYFGPGTRLTVT.

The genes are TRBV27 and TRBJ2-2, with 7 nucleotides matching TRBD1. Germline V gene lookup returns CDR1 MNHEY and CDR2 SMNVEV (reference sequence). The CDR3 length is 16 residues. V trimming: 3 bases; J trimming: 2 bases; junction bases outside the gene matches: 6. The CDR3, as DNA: TGTGCCAGCAGTTTCCGGACAGGACCTAACACCGGGGAGCTGTTTTTT. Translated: CASSFRTGPNTGELFF.

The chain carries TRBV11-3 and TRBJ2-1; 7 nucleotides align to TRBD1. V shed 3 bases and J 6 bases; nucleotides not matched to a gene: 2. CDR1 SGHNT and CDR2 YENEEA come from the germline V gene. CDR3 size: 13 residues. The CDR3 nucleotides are TGTGCCAGCAGCTTTCGGGACAGCAATGAGCAGTTCTTC. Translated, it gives CASSFRDSNEQFF.

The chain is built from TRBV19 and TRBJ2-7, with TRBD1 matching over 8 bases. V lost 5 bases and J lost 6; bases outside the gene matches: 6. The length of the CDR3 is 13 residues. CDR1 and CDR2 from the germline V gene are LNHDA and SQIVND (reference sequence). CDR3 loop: CASSSADRVEQYF. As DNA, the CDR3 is TGTGCCAGTAGTTCCGCGGACAGGGTCGAGCAGTACTTC.

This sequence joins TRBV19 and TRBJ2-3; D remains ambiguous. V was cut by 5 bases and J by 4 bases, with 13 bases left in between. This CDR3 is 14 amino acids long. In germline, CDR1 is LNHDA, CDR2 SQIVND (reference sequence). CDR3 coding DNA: TGTGCCAGTAGTGGCCGGACGTCAGCAGATACGCAGTATTTT. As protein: CASSGRTSADTQYF.

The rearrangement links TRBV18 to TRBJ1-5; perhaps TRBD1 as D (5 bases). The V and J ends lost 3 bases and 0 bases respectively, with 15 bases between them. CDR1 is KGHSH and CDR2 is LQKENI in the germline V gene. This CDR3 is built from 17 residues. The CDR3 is CASSPLRTGDSNQPQHF. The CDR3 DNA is TGTGCCAGCTCACCTCTACGAACAGGTGATAGCAATCAGCCCCAGCATTTT.

CDR3 region: CASSSQRDRHEQYF. The DNA for the CDR3 is TGTGCCAGCAGCTCCCAGCGGGATAGGCACGAGCAGTACTTC. The rearrangement uses TRBV11-2 and TRBJ2-7; 7 bases are shared with TRBD2. Trimming at V came to 4 bases and at J to 5 bases, leaving 8 bases not matched to a gene. This CDR3 is 14 amino acids long. Germline V gene lookup returns CDR1 SGHAT and CDR2 FQNNGV.

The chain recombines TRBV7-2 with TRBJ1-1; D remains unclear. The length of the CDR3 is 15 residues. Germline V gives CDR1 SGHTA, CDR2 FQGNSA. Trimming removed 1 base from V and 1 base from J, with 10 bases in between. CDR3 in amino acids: CASSLVSSTNTEAFF. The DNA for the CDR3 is TGTGCCAGCAGCTTAGTTTCATCTACGAACACTGAAGCTTTCTTT.

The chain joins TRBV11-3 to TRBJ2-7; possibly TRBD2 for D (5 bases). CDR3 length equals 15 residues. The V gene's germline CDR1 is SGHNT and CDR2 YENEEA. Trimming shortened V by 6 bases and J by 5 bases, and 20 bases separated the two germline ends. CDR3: CASSPEGRSGDEQYF. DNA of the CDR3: TGTGCCAGCAGTCCCGAGGGTCGCTCCGGGGACGAGCAGTACTTC.

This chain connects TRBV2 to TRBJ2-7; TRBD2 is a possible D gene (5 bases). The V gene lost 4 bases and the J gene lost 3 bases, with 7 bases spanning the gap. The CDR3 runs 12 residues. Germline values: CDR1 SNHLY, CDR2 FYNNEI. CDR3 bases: TGTGCCAGCAGTGGGAGGTTCTACGAGCAGTACTTC. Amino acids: CASSGRFYEQYF.

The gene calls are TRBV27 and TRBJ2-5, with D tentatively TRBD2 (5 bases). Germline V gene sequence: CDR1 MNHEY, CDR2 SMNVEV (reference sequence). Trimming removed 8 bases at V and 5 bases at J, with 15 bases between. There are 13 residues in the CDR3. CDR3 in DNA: TGTGCCAGCCCCCAGGAGGATGTGGAGACCCAGTACTTC. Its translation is CASPQEDVETQYF.

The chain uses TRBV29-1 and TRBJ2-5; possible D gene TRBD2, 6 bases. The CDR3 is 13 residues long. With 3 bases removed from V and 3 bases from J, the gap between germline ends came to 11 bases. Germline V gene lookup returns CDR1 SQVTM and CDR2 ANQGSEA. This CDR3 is CSVDRDWEETQYF. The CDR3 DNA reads TGCAGCGTTGATCGGGACTGGGAAGAGACCCAGTACTTC.

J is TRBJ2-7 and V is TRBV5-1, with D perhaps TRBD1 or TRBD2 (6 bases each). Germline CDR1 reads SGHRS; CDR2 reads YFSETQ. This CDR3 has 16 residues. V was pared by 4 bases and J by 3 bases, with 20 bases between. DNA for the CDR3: TGCGCCAGCAGCCCCCAGATAGTAGGGGGAGGCTACGAGCAGTACTTC. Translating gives CASSPQIVGGGYEQYF.

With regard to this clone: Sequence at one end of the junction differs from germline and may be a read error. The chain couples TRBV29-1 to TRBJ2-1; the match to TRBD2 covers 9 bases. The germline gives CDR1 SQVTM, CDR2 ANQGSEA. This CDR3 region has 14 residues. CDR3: CSVGTSSEYSEQFF. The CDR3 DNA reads TGCAGCGTAGGGACTAGCTCGGAGTACAGTGAGCAGTTCTTC.

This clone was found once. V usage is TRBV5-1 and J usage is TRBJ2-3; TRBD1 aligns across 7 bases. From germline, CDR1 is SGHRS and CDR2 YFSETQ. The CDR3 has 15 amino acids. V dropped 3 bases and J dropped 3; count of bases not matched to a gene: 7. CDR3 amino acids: CASSSGTERTDTQYF. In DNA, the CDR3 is TGCGCCAGCAGCTCCGGGACAGAGAGGACAGATACGCAGTATTTT.

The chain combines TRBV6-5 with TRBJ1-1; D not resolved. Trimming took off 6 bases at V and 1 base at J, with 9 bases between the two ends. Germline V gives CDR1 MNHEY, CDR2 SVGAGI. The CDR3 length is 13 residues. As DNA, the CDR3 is TGTGCCAGCAGGAGCATCAGGAACACTGAAGCTTTCTTT. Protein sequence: CASRSIRNTEAFF.

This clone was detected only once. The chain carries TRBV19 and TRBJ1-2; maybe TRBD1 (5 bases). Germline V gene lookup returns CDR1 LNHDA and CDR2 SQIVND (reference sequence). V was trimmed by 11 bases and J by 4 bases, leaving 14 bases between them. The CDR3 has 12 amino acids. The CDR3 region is CASEEGPYGYTF. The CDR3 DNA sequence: TGTGCCTCAGAAGAGGGGCCCTATGGCTACACCTTC. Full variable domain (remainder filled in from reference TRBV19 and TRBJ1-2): DGGITQSPKYLFRKEGQNVTLSCEQNLNHDAMYWYRQDPGQGLRLIYYSQIVNDFQKGDIAEGYSVSREKKESFPLTVTSAQKNPTAFYLCASEEGPYGYTFGSGTRLTVV.

The CDR3 loop reads CASSLPGALLAGDTQYF. Here the CDR3 DNA reads TGTGCCAGCAGCTTACCCGGCGCACTTCTAGCGGGAGATACGCAGTATTTT. The chain links TRBV11-2 to TRBJ2-3; 8 nucleotides align to TRBD2. This CDR3 spans 17 amino acids. The germline V gene has CDR1 SGHAT and CDR2 FQNNGV. Germline trimming cut 2 bases from V and 5 bases from J; bases unmatched to any gene: 12.